The 30 T cell receptor beta chains below were found in one sample sequenced in a study of T cell repertoires in cytomegalovirus infection. These receptors lack a known antigen. TCRdb reprocessed the reads via MiXCR and lists one record per CDR3 protein. The data contain some 560,000 distinct CDR3 sequences, under 45% of them seen just once; the ten biggest clones take up 48%. The source material was cultured PBMCs, sampled from culture after CMV antigen stimulation. These receptor sequences come from a human donor in good health (CMV status not recorded). Some clones in this sample may be carry-over from other donors' samples.

V gene TRBV6-6 combines with J gene TRBJ2-5; D gene unclear. Germline V gene data show CDR1 as MNHNY and CDR2 as SVGAGI (reference sequence). CDR3 length equals 14 residues. Deletions cut 2 bases from V and 1 base from J, with 8 bases between. The CDR3 spells CASSYGWGQETQYF. CDR3 in DNA: TGTGCCAGCAGTTACGGATGGGGCCAAGAGACCCAGTACTTC.

The table lists this clonotype with a few counts. The gene calls are TRBV7-6 and TRBJ2-7, with unresolved D. Trimming pared 2 bases from V and 0 bases from J, leaving 14 bases between. Germline CDR1 is SGHVS and CDR2 is FNYEAQ. This CDR3 comprises 16 residues. The CDR3 sequence: CASSLPRNSSSYEQYF. The CDR3 DNA reads TGTGCCAGCAGCTTACCGAGAAACAGCAGCTCCTACGAGCAGTACTTC.

This clonotype was counted between two and nine times. The genes are TRBV27 and TRBJ1-5; 10 positions agree with TRBD1. The ends lost 6 bases at V and 1 base at J; junction bases unmatched: 6. This CDR3 has 16 amino acids. CDR1 is MNHEY, CDR2 SMNVEV, per germline (reference sequence). The CDR3 nucleotides are TGTGCCAGCAGCGACAGGGGGCTGGACAGCAATCAGCCCCAGCATTTT. As protein: CASSDRGLDSNQPQHF.

The genes are TRBV9 and TRBJ2-3, with 7 bases fitting TRBD2. This CDR3 spans 15 amino acids. Germline V gene sequence: CDR1 SGDLS, CDR2 YYNGEE. The V and J ends lost 3 bases and 2 bases, in that order; junction bases with no gene match: 6. The CDR3 sequence: CASSASGTNTDTQYF. CDR3 nucleotides: TGTGCCAGCAGCGCATCCGGGACTAACACAGATACGCAGTATTTT.

Only a few counts were recorded for this clonotype. The rearrangement links TRBV7-9 to TRBJ2-7; D perhaps matches TRBD1 (5 bases). Germline CDR1 reads SEHNR; CDR2 reads FQNEAQ (reference sequence). Deletions cut 4 bases from V and 5 bases from J, with 12 bases between. The CDR3 has 13 residues. Written as DNA, the CDR3 is TGTGCCAGCAGCTCAGGGTGGGTTCACGAGCAGTACTTC. Residues: CASSSGWVHEQYF. Together with reference TRBV7-9 and TRBJ2-7, the CDR3 gives the full variable domain: DTGVSQNPRHKITKRGQNVTFRCDPISEHNRLYWYRQTLGQGPEFLTYFQNEAQLEKSRLLSDRFSAERPKGSFSTLEIQRTEQGDSAMYLCASSSGWVHEQYFGPGTRLTVT.

This chain connects TRBV7-2 to TRBJ1-1, with a tentative D call TRBD1 (6 bases). CDR3 length equals 15 residues. The ends were cut back, 1 base at V and 4 bases at J, with 13 bases in the middle. Looked up from germline, CDR1 is SGHTA and CDR2 is FQGNSA. CDR3 in amino acids: CASSLVRTVSTEAFF. In nucleotides, the CDR3 is TGTGCCAGCAGCTTAGTCCGGACAGTTAGCACTGAAGCTTTCTTT.

The chain carries TRBV5-6 and TRBJ2-3; D is possibly TRBD1 (6 bases). The germline V gene encodes CDR1 SGHDT and CDR2 YYEEEE. Trimming shortened V by 4 bases and J by 4 bases, and 34 bases separated the two germline ends. This CDR3 is 21 amino acids long. CDR3: CASSDQVTGPPIAGVADTQYF. The CDR3, as DNA: TGTGCCAGCAGCGACCAGGTCACGGGACCACCGATAGCAGGGGTCGCAGATACGCAGTATTTT.

This clonotype was recorded a few times. The chain recombines TRBV2 with TRBJ1-5; D is possibly TRBD1 (6 bases). CDR3 length: 14 amino acids. From germline, CDR1 is SNHLY and CDR2 FYNNEI. Deletions cut 6 bases from V and 4 bases from J, with 13 bases between. The CDR3 sequence: CASRTSGTNQPQHF. The CDR3, as DNA: TGTGCCAGCAGGACGTCTGGGACAAATCAGCCCCAGCATTTT.

This clonotype was seen a few times. The chain joins TRBV10-3 to TRBJ1-1; D may be TRBD1 (6 bases). CDR3 length: 15 residues. Germline assignment: CDR1 ENHRY and CDR2 SYGVKD. Trimming took 3 bases from V and 3 from J, leaving 14 bases between them. CDR3: CAISEAGRGDTEAFF. CDR3 coding DNA: TGTGCCATCAGTGAAGCTGGCAGGGGTGACACTGAAGCTTTCTTT.

This clonotype has a handful of counts. The rearrangement joins TRBV18 to TRBJ2-5, with 8 nucleotides matching TRBD2. Germline-derived CDR1 and CDR2 are KGHSH and LQKENI. V dropped 2 bases and J dropped 1; count of bases not matched to a gene: 15. The length of the CDR3 is 19 residues. CDR3 amino acids: CASSPSLLAVFPLQETQYF. DNA for the CDR3: TGTGCCAGCTCACCATCTCTACTAGCGGTTTTTCCCCTCCAAGAGACCCAGTACTTC.

The rearrangement links TRBV7-7 to TRBJ1-4; D gene uncertain. Germline V gene lookup returns CDR1 SSHAT and CDR2 FNYEAQ (reference sequence). CDR3 length equals 13 residues. The V end was cut by 2 bases, the J end by 8 bases, with 9 bases between. The CDR3 DNA is TGTGCCAGCAGCTTATCAACGGAGGAAAAACTGTTTTTT. It specifies CASSLSTEEKLFF.

The genes are TRBV29-1 and TRBJ2-3, with 7 bases fitting TRBD1. The V segment lost 6 bases and the J segment 2 bases; nucleotides outside the gene matches: 2. Germline lookup yields CDR1 SQVTM and CDR2 ANQGSEA. The CDR3 runs to 12 residues. In DNA, the CDR3 is TGCAGCGTGGGACAGTACACAGATACGCAGTATTTT. Translated, it gives CSVGQYTDTQYF.

V is TRBV10-2 and J is TRBJ2-1, with TRBD2 identical over 9 bases. This CDR3 is built from 15 residues. CDR1 and CDR2 from the germline V gene are WSHSY and SAAADI. J was trimmed by 3 bases and V by 6 bases; bases with no gene match: 6. This chain's CDR3 is CASRVRLADYNEQFF. In nucleotides, the CDR3 is TGCGCCAGCAGAGTCCGACTAGCGGACTACAATGAGCAGTTCTTC.

The rearrangement uses TRBV19 and TRBJ1-4; weak D call: TRBD1 (5 bases). With 7 bases removed from V and 8 bases from J, the gap between germline ends came to 20 bases. The CDR3 has 15 residues. Germline assignment: CDR1 LNHDA and CDR2 SQIVND (reference sequence). Written as DNA, the CDR3 is TGTGCCAGTAACAATCCGGGGGATCTTGGGGAAAAACTGTTTTTT. Amino acid sequence: CASNNPGDLGEKLFF. Supplemented by reference TRBV19 and TRBJ1-4, the full variable domain reads DGGITQSPKYLFRKEGQNVTLSCEQNLNHDAMYWYRQDPGQGLRLIYYSQIVNDFQKGDIAEGYSVSREKKESFPLTVTSAQKNPTAFYLCASNNPGDLGEKLFFGSGTQLSVL.

This clonotype was picked up a small number of times. The rearrangement uses TRBV12-3 or TRBV12-4 and TRBJ1-1; 7 bases line up with TRBD1. CDR3 length: 13 amino acids. V shed 3 bases and J 7 bases; nucleotides not matched to a gene: 5. The CDR3 loop reads CASSFGTAREAFF. The CDR3 DNA is TGTGCCAGCAGTTTCGGGACAGCCCGTGAAGCTTTCTTT.

The table lists this clonotype with a few counts. The chain combines TRBV7-2 with TRBJ2-7, with 7 bases identical to TRBD1. The CDR3 sequence is 16 residues long. Germline V gene sequence: CDR1 SGHTA, CDR2 FQGNSA. Trimming removed 4 bases from V and 1 base from J; junction bases left unmatched: 10. Written as DNA, the CDR3 is TGTGCCAGCAGCTCAGAGTTGTCAGGGGGATCCTACGAGCAGTACTTC. Translated, it gives CASSSELSGGSYEQYF. The variable domain in full, with the rest retrieved from reference TRBV7-2 and TRBJ2-7, is GAGVSQSPSNKVTEKGKDVELRCDPISGHTALYWYRQSLGQGLEFLIYFQGNSAPDKSGLPSDRFSAERTGGSVSTLTIQRTQQEDSAVYLCASSSELSGGSYEQYFGPGTRLTVT.

The chain joins TRBV11-2 to TRBJ1-2, with a tentative D call TRBD1 (5 bases). V lost 4 bases, J lost 5 bases, and 8 bases lay in between. In germline, CDR1 is SGHAT, CDR2 FQNNGV. CDR3 length: 12 residues. The CDR3 bases are TGTGCCAGCAGCTCGACAGTGTATGGCTACACCTTC. Translating it yields CASSSTVYGYTF.

This clonotype appeared many times. The chain employs TRBV7-2 and TRBJ2-2, with D possibly TRBD2 on 6 matching bases. Trimming took 5 bases from V and 4 from J, leaving 11 bases between them. This CDR3 has 14 amino acids. Germline CDR1 SGHTA, CDR2 FQGNSA. The CDR3 region has the DNA TGTGCCAGCAGCATCAGGCGGGGCACCGGGGAGCTGTTTTTT. Translating gives CASSIRRGTGELFF.

This clonotype was detected a few times. The chain links TRBV7-8 to TRBJ1-5, with D unresolved. CDR1 is SGHVS and CDR2 is FQNEAQ in the germline V gene. The V end was cut by 5 bases, the J end by 1 base, with 6 bases between. This CDR3 contains 13 residues. The CDR3 protein is CASSVISNQPQHF. In DNA form, the CDR3 reads TGTGCCAGCAGCGTCATAAGCAATCAGCCCCAGCATTTT.

This clonotype was recorded a few times. The rearrangement links TRBV2 to TRBJ1-2; D possibly corresponds to TRBD1 (5 bases). Germline V gives CDR1 SNHLY, CDR2 FYNNEI. CDR3 length: 13 residues. V was trimmed by 5 bases and J by 8 bases, leaving 15 bases between them. In nucleotides, the CDR3 is TGTGCCAGCAGTTCTACAGGTTTTGACGGCTACACCTTC. It translates to CASSSTGFDGYTF.

The J gene is TRBJ2-1, the V gene TRBV13; maybe TRBD2 (6 bases). In germline, CDR1 is PRHDT, CDR2 FYEKMQ (reference sequence). The CDR3 has 15 residues. Trimming removed 8 bases at V and 1 base at J, with 15 bases between. DNA for the CDR3: TGTGCCAGCTGCGACCTGGGGAGGTCCTACAATGAGCAGTTCTTC. Translated, it gives CASCDLGRSYNEQFF.

The chain links TRBV5-4 to TRBJ2-4; the D gene could be TRBD1 or TRBD2 (5 bases each). V lost 2 bases to trimming and J lost 8 bases, with 11 bases between them. Germline V CDR1 and CDR2: SGHNT, YYREEE (reference sequence). There are 13 residues in the CDR3. The CDR3: CASSFTGQDIQYF. DNA of the CDR3: TGTGCCAGCAGCTTCACGGGGCAAGACATTCAGTACTTC. Complete variable domain (other parts from reference TRBV5-4 and TRBJ2-4): ETGVTQSPTHLIKTRGQQVTLRCSSQSGHNTVSWYQQALGQGPQFIFQYYREEENGRGNFPPRFSGLQFPNYSSELNVNALELDDSALYLCASSFTGQDIQYFGAGTRLSVL.

The chain couples TRBV12-3 or TRBV12-4 to TRBJ2-1, with TRBD2 matching over 15 bases. This CDR3 contains 16 residues. Losses at the gene ends were 5 bases for V and 9 bases for J; bases not matched to a gene: 8. CDR3 bases: TGTGCCAGCAGTCCCCGGACTAGCGGGGGGGCAATTGAGCAGTTCTTC. It is translated as CASSPRTSGGAIEQFF.

The gene calls are TRBV5-6 and TRBJ2-3; TRBD2 matches at 7 bases. Germline trimming cut 4 bases from V and 2 bases from J; bases unmatched to any gene: 7. The CDR3 spans 15 residues. Germline V gene data show CDR1 as SGHDT and CDR2 as YYEEEE. This CDR3 reads CASSPLARYTDTQYF. Here the CDR3 DNA reads TGTGCCAGCAGCCCACTAGCGAGATACACAGATACGCAGTATTTT.

This clonotype was observed a few times. The chain couples TRBV6-1 to TRBJ1-5; D possibly corresponds to TRBD1 (6 bases). The germline CDR1 and CDR2 sequences are MNHNS and SASEGT. The CDR3 length is 16 residues. The V gene lost 3 bases and the J gene lost 5 bases, with 17 bases spanning the gap. The CDR3 bases are TGTGCCAGCAGTGAGAGAGGGGCAGGGGCTGATCAGCCCCAGCATTTT. This gives the protein CASSERGAGADQPQHF.

The V and J genes are TRBV3-1 and TRBJ2-1, with 9 bases identical to TRBD2. CDR1 LGHDT and CDR2 YNNKEL come from the germline V gene (reference sequence). V was clipped by 3 bases and J by 4 bases; unmatched bases: 4. This CDR3 spans 15 amino acids. CDR3 sequence: CASSHRTSVYNEQFF. Here the CDR3 DNA reads TGTGCCAGCAGCCACAGGACTAGCGTATACAATGAGCAGTTCTTC.

This chain connects TRBV20-1 to TRBJ2-1; D might be TRBD2 (6 bases). Germline V gene data show CDR1 as DFQATT and CDR2 as SNEGSKA (reference sequence). The CDR3 loop spans 14 amino acids. The V and J ends lost 5 bases and 0 bases respectively, with 11 bases between them. CDR3 region: CSADPSASYNEQFF. Written as DNA, the CDR3 is TGCAGTGCTGACCCTAGCGCCTCCTACAATGAGCAGTTCTTC.

This clonotype was counted between two and nine times. CDR3 in amino acids: CASSSGTGQNTGELFF. Here the CDR3 DNA reads TGTGCCAGCAGTTCAGGGACAGGGCAGAACACCGGGGAGCTGTTTTTT. The rearrangement links TRBV28 to TRBJ2-2, with 9 bases fitting TRBD1. This CDR3 contains 16 residues. CDR1 is MDHEN, CDR2 SYDVKM, per germline. The V segment lost 4 bases and the J segment 1 base; nucleotides outside the gene matches: 4. Using reference TRBV28 and TRBJ2-2 for the parts outside the CDR3, the full variable domain is DVKVTQSSRYLVKRTGEKVFLECVQDMDHENMFWYRQDPGLGLRLIYFSYDVKMKEKGDIPEGYSVSREKKERFSLILESASTNQTSMYLCASSSGTGQNTGELFFGEGSRLTVL.

The chain employs TRBV7-2 and TRBJ2-4; the D gene is possibly TRBD2 (5 bases). This CDR3 is 15 amino acids long. CDR1 SGHTA and CDR2 FQGNSA come from the germline V gene. Trimming cost V 0 bases and J 0 bases, with 6 bases left between them. The CDR3 DNA is TGTGCCAGCAGCTTAGCCGCGGGAGCCAAAAACATTCAGTACTTC. It specifies CASSLAAGAKNIQYF.

The chain employs TRBV2 and TRBJ2-6; D is perhaps TRBD1 or TRBD2 (5 bases each). Trimming shortened V by 6 bases and J by 0 bases, and 12 bases separated the two germline ends. CDR3 length equals 16 residues. Germline CDR1 SNHLY, CDR2 FYNNEI. The CDR3 region has the DNA TGTGCCAGCAGCAAGGGACCCAGCTCTGGGGCCAACGTCCTGACTTTC. Protein sequence: CASSKGPSSGANVLTF.